These 20 T cell receptor beta chains share one sample of origin, sequenced in a study of cytomegalovirus exposure and HLA in healthy donors. The PCR employed 60 Vbeta primers together with 13 Jbeta primers. Generated by immunoSEQ multiplex PCR, the TCRdb table keeps only in-frame clones and is missing some. The sample includes 90,000 to 130,000 clones, approximately 86% seen only once; the top ten take around 1.9%. The sample was PBMCs. These receptors were taken from a man in his forties or fifties in good health and CMV-seronegative.

This clone was counted a few times. The rearrangement uses TRBV18 and TRBJ1-2; the match to TRBD1 covers 7 bases. V lost 0 bases and J lost 9; bases outside the gene matches: 16. Germline CDR1 KGHSH, CDR2 LQKENI. This CDR3 has 17 amino acids. This chain's CDR3 is CASSPPFTGTDLYRYTF. CDR3 nucleotides: TGTGCCAGCTCACCACCGTTCACTGGGACAGATCTTTATCGCTACACCTTC.

The chain has TRBV30 and TRBJ2-7, with a possible D match to TRBD2 (5 bases). V lost 0 bases, J lost 4 bases, and 10 bases lay in between. The CDR3 runs 13 residues. Germline V lookup: CDR1 GTSNPN, CDR2 SVGIG (reference sequence). The DNA for the CDR3 is TGTGCCTGGAGTGTAGGACTGATTTACGAGCAGTACTTC. This sequence encodes CAWSVGLIYEQYF.

The genes are TRBV4-3 and TRBJ2-3; 9 positions agree with TRBD2. The junction had 7 bases not matched to a gene; V was cut back by 0 bases and J by 0 bases. CDR1 and CDR2 (germline): LGHNA, YSLEER. This CDR3 has 18 amino acids. The CDR3 is CASSQDTLAGTSTDTQYF. The CDR3 region has the DNA TGCGCCAGCAGCCAAGATACTCTAGCGGGGACTAGCACAGATACGCAGTATTTT.

This rearrangement joins TRBV25-1 to TRBJ1-2; TRBD1 agrees at 12 bases. CDR3 length: 15 residues. The germline V gene has CDR1 MGHDK and CDR2 SYGVNS. V was pared by 9 bases and J by 7 bases, with 12 bases of the junction left unmatched. The CDR3 is CASTSGTGGASGYTF. The CDR3 nucleotides read TGTGCCAGTACCTCCGGGACAGGGGGCGCGAGTGGCTACACCTTC.

The CDR3 DNA sequence: TGCGCCAGCAGCCAGACCGGGACAGGGACCTACGAGCAGTACTTC. Translating gives CASSQTGTGTYEQYF. The J gene is TRBJ2-7, the V gene TRBV4-1; 9 bases agree with TRBD1. The CDR3 has 15 residues. The J segment lost 2 bases and the V segment lost 3 bases, leaving 5 bases of the junction unmatched. Per germline, CDR1 MGHRA and CDR2 YSYEKL.

This chain joins TRBV7-9 and TRBJ1-5; tentatively, D is TRBD1 (6 bases). Germline loops: CDR1 SEHNR, CDR2 FQNEAQ (reference sequence). The V end was cut by 3 bases, the J end by 10 bases, with 10 bases between. The CDR3 sequence is 12 residues long. The CDR3 protein is CASSFTGTPQHF. DNA of the CDR3: TGTGCCAGCAGCTTTACAGGGACCCCCCAGCATTTT. The variable domain in full, completed from reference TRBV7-9 and TRBJ1-5, reads DTGVSQNPRHKITKRGQNVTFRCDPISEHNRLYWYRQTLGQGPEFLTYFQNEAQLEKSRLLSDRFSAERPKGSFSTLEIQRTEQGDSAMYLCASSFTGTPQHFGDGTRLSIL.

J is TRBJ1-6 and V is TRBV15; 7 bases line up with TRBD1. The CDR3 totals 17 residues. V shed 5 bases, J shed 5 bases, and the junction held 12 bases outside the gene matches. Germline V gene sequence: CDR1 LNHNV, CDR2 YYDKDF (reference sequence). The CDR3 sequence: CATSPRWQGVNNSPLHF. The CDR3 bases are TGTGCCACCAGCCCCCGGTGGCAGGGGGTAAATAATTCACCCCTCCACTTT.

The rearrangement uses TRBV6-5 and TRBJ1-2; D is uncertain. There are 15 residues in the CDR3. Trimming took 6 bases from V and 0 from J, leaving 14 bases between them. Germline V gene lookup returns CDR1 MNHEY and CDR2 SVGAGI. As DNA, the CDR3 is TGTGCCAGCAGCTTGGACTTTTTAGCTAACTATGGCTACACCTTC. Translated, it gives CASSLDFLANYGYTF.

This chain connects TRBV5-4 to TRBJ2-3; TRBD2 matches 12 bases. The trim removed 3 bases at V and 2 bases at J, leaving 4 bases unmatched. Germline loops: CDR1 SGHNT, CDR2 YYREEE (reference sequence). This CDR3 has 16 amino acids. The CDR3 region is CASSSRLAGATDTQYF. The CDR3 coding sequence is TGTGCCAGCAGCTCACGACTAGCGGGGGCCACAGATACGCAGTATTTT.

The sample holds a few counts of this clone. The V call is TRBV6-5, the J call TRBJ2-6; 10 bases fit TRBD1. V gave up 10 bases and J gave up 2 bases; unmatched junction bases: 5. Per germline, CDR1 MNHEY and CDR2 SVGAGI. The CDR3 has 15 residues. The CDR3: CAIRGTGAGANVLTF. The CDR3 nucleotides read TGTGCCATACGGGGGACAGGGGCTGGGGCCAACGTCCTGACTTTC.

This clone showed up just once. The chain employs TRBV5-1 and TRBJ1-5; 7 bases align to TRBD1. The CDR3 totals 15 residues. V gave up 4 bases and J gave up 0 bases; unmatched junction bases: 4. Germline loops: CDR1 SGHRS, CDR2 YFSETQ. The CDR3: CASSPTGDSNQPQHF. Written as DNA, the CDR3 is TGCGCCAGCAGCCCCACAGGGGATAGCAATCAGCCCCAGCATTTT.

This clone was seen just once. V usage is TRBV28 and J usage is TRBJ1-3, with D unclear. CDR3 length: 15 amino acids. In germline, CDR1 is MDHEN, CDR2 SYDVKM. V was pared by 3 bases and J by 3 bases, with 12 bases between. CDR3 in amino acids: CASSFVRTVGNTIYF. The CDR3 DNA follows: TGTGCCAGCAGTTTTGTGAGAACAGTTGGAAACACCATATATTTT.

This clone was seen only a few times. This chain connects TRBV7-9 to TRBJ1-3; 7 positions match TRBD1. V was clipped by 1 base and J by 5 bases; unmatched bases: 2. The CDR3 has 14 amino acids. Germline V gene sequence: CDR1 SEHNR, CDR2 FQNEAQ (reference sequence). The CDR3 here is CASSLGDSRNTIYF. In DNA, the CDR3 is TGTGCCAGCAGCTTAGGGGACAGCCGAAACACCATATATTTT.

The chain couples TRBV28 to TRBJ2-7, with D possibly being TRBD1 (6 bases). The V end was cut by 3 bases, the J end by 2 bases, with 14 bases between. Germline lookup yields CDR1 MDHEN and CDR2 SYDVKM. This CDR3 has 15 amino acids. Here the CDR3 reads CASSFRDRLAYEQYF. The CDR3 DNA sequence: TGTGCCAGCAGTTTCCGTGACAGGCTGGCCTACGAGCAGTACTTC.

CDR3 sequence (DNA): TGTGCCAGAAGCGCGGGACAGGGTGGCGAGACCCAGTACTTC. Translating it yields CARSAGQGGETQYF. The chain joins TRBV5-3 to TRBJ2-5, with 9 nucleotides matching TRBD1. Being an ORF, TRBV5-3 has a function that is uncertain. This CDR3 contains 14 residues. V trimming: 4 bases; J trimming: 5 bases; junction bases outside the gene matches: 6.

The genes are TRBV4-3 and TRBJ1-6; D possibly corresponds to TRBD1 (6 bases). The germline V gene has CDR1 LGHNA and CDR2 YSLEER. Trimming took off 2 bases at V and 10 bases at J, with 9 bases between the two ends. The CDR3 spans 13 residues. CDR3 sequence: CASSQTGRSPLHF. DNA for the CDR3: TGCGCCAGCAGCCAAACAGGGCGATCACCCCTCCACTTT.

The rearrangement joins TRBV28 to TRBJ2-3; D is unclear. There are 13 residues in the CDR3. Deletions cut 4 bases from V and 6 bases from J, with 11 bases between. The germline V gene encodes CDR1 MDHEN and CDR2 SYDVKM. CDR3 nucleotide sequence: TGTGCCAGCAGTTCCTCTAAACAGGATACGCAGTATTTT. It codes for CASSSSKQDTQYF.

The chain links TRBV28 to TRBJ1-1, with 8 bases lining up with TRBD1. CDR3 length: 15 amino acids. Trimming removed 5 bases from V and 6 bases from J; junction bases left unmatched: 11. Germline CDR1 MDHEN, CDR2 SYDVKM. This CDR3 reads CASSPSTGERSEAFF. Written as DNA, the CDR3 is TGTGCCAGCAGTCCCTCGACAGGGGAGAGGTCTGAAGCTTTCTTT.

Judged by abundance, this clone is medium-sized. The J gene is TRBJ1-2, the V gene TRBV18; a weak D match, TRBD1 (6 bases). The germline V gene has CDR1 KGHSH and CDR2 LQKENI. The CDR3 has 14 amino acids. V was clipped by 6 bases and J by 3 bases, with 14 bases between them. The DNA of the CDR3 is TGTGCCAGCTCCCGGACCCACAGGGACTATGGCTACACCTTC. Protein: CASSRTHRDYGYTF.

This rearrangement joins TRBV5-4 to TRBJ2-3, with 9 positions matching TRBD2. V lost 2 bases, J lost 2 bases, and 6 bases stayed unmatched. CDR3 length: 16 residues. CDR1 is SGHNT and CDR2 is YYREEE in the germline V gene (reference sequence). The CDR3, as DNA: TGTGCCAGCAGCTTCCCAGCGGGGGGCTCCACAGATACGCAGTATTTT. Translating gives CASSFPAGGSTDTQYF.